The entry below describes one T cell receptor beta chain. Its target antigen remains unknown. No clone much larger than this one lies a single base away; base qualities are absent. The V and J ends are trimmed by 0 bases and 4 bases, leaving 12 bases between them. The germline V gene (reference sequence) supplies CDR1 SGHNT and CDR2 YYREEE. The CDR3 goes from the cysteine to the phenylalanine over 15 residues. The DNA shown is the 45-base CDR3, in frame from base 1. The data originate from a study of cytomegalovirus exposure and HLA in healthy donors (dated by TCRdb to about 2017). Background on the whole study: An earlier analysis of 587 of the donors reported 250 to 300 Gb of sequence data and 117 million unique TCR beta sequences obtained from some 200 million T cells. Roughly 320 gigabases of sequencing data and approximately 91 million unique TCR sequences made up an early release that covered about 640 HLA-typed donors. The genetic ancestry cluster associated with self-reported Caucasian donors included about 84% of the 398 genotyped donors. The study aimed to test whether signatures of past pathogen exposure could be identified by cataloging public T cell receptors. The T cell repertoires of several hundred subjects were profiled by immunosequencing and related to cytomegalovirus serostatus. In addition to the first cohort of approximately 650 subjects, a separate validation cohort of over 90 different subjects was used. To predict cytomegalovirus infection status, the study brought together high-throughput TCR immunosequencing, statistical association of individual TCRs with disease status, and machine learning. A later analysis re-examined previously published TCR beta repertoires from roughly 650 donors and added high-resolution HLA genotyping to investigate patterns of TCR occurrence. Rather than drawing on any new phenotypic data, the later analysis identified candidate immune exposures from TCR beta sequences and the way those sequences occurred across donors. To decide whether each TCR beta V gene segment behaved as functional or pseudogenic, an earlier analysis of approximately 590 of the donors relied on high-throughput TCR beta sequencing. Alongside the repertoire data, information on donor age, sex, ethnicity and CMV serostatus was compiled. A later genetic analysis used genome-wide SNP genotypes for about 65% of the 666 donors, treating that subset as a discovery cohort. All discovery cohort repertoires had been generated using a single sequencing platform. HLA typing included class I and class II loci at four-digit resolution. The number of donors typed differed by locus, with 629-630 for A, B, C, DRB1 and DQB1, around 500 for DQA1, 600 to 610 for DPA1, and some 440 for DPB1. Roughly 5 DR-DQ haplotypes were handled as single units for association and clustering because linkage in the cohort was strong. Among some 400 genotyped donors of the cohort, an average of approximately 230,000 unique TCR beta nucleotide sequences were sequenced per donor, roughly 20% of them non-productive.

In total, 600 or so healthy bone marrow donors made up the cohort. Cohort members were all nominally healthy when sampled, although unrecorded immune exposures were likely present. The donor tested CMV seronegative, placing the donor among the approximately 400 seronegative members of the cohort. A peripheral blood sample was provided by each donor, and peripheral blood mononuclear cells were used for TCR beta sequencing. Genomic DNA was extracted from the blood cell samples with the Qiagen DNeasy Blood Extraction Kit. Study-level results and caveats: When HLA alleles, especially DR and DQ, strongly co-occurred, TCR associations were difficult to assign to individual alleles. Only TCR beta chains were sequenced in this cohort, and the absence of alpha or paired-chain data limited detectable features. The sequencing pipeline was judged likely to have produced a cluster of highly shared sequence variants as a technical artifact. The earlier analysis of 587 of the donors excluded over 15 rarely observed V segments, including chromosome 9 orphons, because counts were too low. A later analysis found that most CMV-associated TCR beta chains appeared HLA-restricted, with HLA associations seemingly driven largely by CMV exposure. In a later analysis, TCR association rates were found to vary across HLA loci, with the most associated TCRs seen for DRB1 alleles and the fewest for HLA-C alleles. Most TCR sequences were observed very rarely across donors, whereas some public TCRs were present in many individuals. A later analysis found that HLA-associated TCR beta chains were more clonally expanded and had lower generation probabilities than equally common non-associated chains. Correlated functional status among segregating V segments might reflect linkage disequilibrium, but an unknown experimental factor could not be ruled out. The study gave a list of 150 to 200 TCR beta chains associated with cytomegalovirus. Some IMGT-functional V segments, including TRBV6-2 and TRBV6-3, could not be told apart with the 87-base-pair reads, so those segments were excluded. In both the original and validation cohorts, the classifier was reported to diagnose cytomegalovirus status with high specificity and sensitivity. In vitro tests confirmed that three of the cytomegalovirus-associated TCR beta chains recognize cytomegalovirus antigens. Sequencing depth was assumed to be roughly uniform across donors in the presence/absence analyses, though that assumption may not hold. The authors suggested that the approach could potentially be generalized to other disease states and immunological phenotypes. A later analysis associated 17,000 or so TCR beta sequences with specific HLA alleles at a false discovery rate of 0.05. According to a later genetic analysis, donors in an Asian-associated ancestry cluster had fewer N-insertions in productive TCRs than the approximately 670-donor mean. A later analysis reported that several top co-occurrence clusters appeared linked to parvovirus B19, influenza, CMV and Epstein-Barr virus. V-gene and J-gene trimming of TCR beta chains was associated with a missense DCLRE1C variant in a later genetic analysis, and the association was replicated in an independent cohort. The only immune exposure information available for the cohort was CMV serostatus. HLA typing was unavailable for some donors at each locus, so association tests used only the typed subset. A further reported finding was that TCR beta sequences accurately predicted the HLA-A and HLA-B alleles for most subjects in the first cohort. Broadly in line with IMGT annotations, most TCR beta V segments showed up in productive rearrangements about 87% or about 30% of the time in an earlier analysis of under 700 of the donors.

The protocol used for the library was the immunoSEQ multiplex PCR assay. The multiplex PCR relied on a mix of 60 forward primers for TCR Vbeta segments and 13 reverse primers for TCR Jbeta segments. Amplification of the CDR3 region of rearranged TCR beta genes was performed with a multiplex PCR assay on genomic DNA. Amplified TCR beta libraries were sequenced as 87-base-pair reads on the Illumina HiSeq System. Per the original workflow: Across the 500 to 700 repertoires, a later analysis counted roughly 84 million unique TCR beta chains, roughly 11 million of which were shared by at least two donors. Raw reads were error-corrected and collapsed into unique sequences with a nearest-neighbor algorithm that merged closely related sequences to remove PCR and sequencing errors. V, D and J gene segments were assigned by aligning CDR3 sequences to IMGT reference sequences. For a sequence to be retained, a match of at least six nucleotides to both a V gene segment and a J gene segment was required. A rearrangement counted as productive if the CDR3 had no stop codons and remained in frame with V and J, and every other rearrangement counted as non-productive. CDR3 was defined by IMGT convention, running from the second conserved V-encoded cysteine to the conserved J-encoded phenylalanine. Sequences without an unambiguous match to a single V gene segment were excluded from the earlier analysis of about 600 of the donors. In an earlier analysis of some 590 of the donors, a V segment was called functional when productive rearrangements were above 56.7%, and segregating when the standard deviation between donors exceeded 5%. A statistical classification framework was developed to diagnose cytomegalovirus status using the catalog of TCR beta chain sequences. In a later analysis, TCR nucleotide sequences were compared against IMGT/GENE-DB human TR gene sequences so that V and J genes could be assigned. Using the TCRdist pipeline, a later analysis assigned CDR3 sequences along with most-parsimonious VDJ recombination scenarios. In a later analysis, each TCR beta chain was defined by its CDR3 amino acid sequence together with its V-gene family, and reads without a unique V-gene family were excluded. As a way to deal with suspected cross-contamination and a sequencing artifact, a later analysis dropped 450 to 700 nucleotide sequences that were highly shared and had low generation probability. In a later analysis, a clonal expansion index for each public chain was calculated from normalized within-repertoire ranks of inferred template counts. In a later analysis, generation probabilities were computed with a VDJ recombination model fitted to out-of-frame rearrangements, and the resulting probabilities were checked against IGoR. In a later analysis, TCR-TCR, TCR-HLA and TCR-CMV co-occurrence was scored with hypergeometric tests, and a repertoire-size bias correction was applied to TCR pairs. In a later analysis, false discovery rates were estimated by permuting HLA or CMV assignments 20 times. In a later analysis, co-occurring TCRs were grouped with DBSCAN, and TCRdist sequence similarity was added when clustering was performed within HLA-allele-positive subsets. Repertoires with fewer than 30,000 or more than 120,000 public chains, plus five repertoires with anomalous nucleotide sharing, were excluded from co-occurrence clustering. Entries here come from immuneACCESS through TCRdb and include only in-frame sequences with V and J called. Some clones fail to appear in such tables; in the studies checked, an unresolved V gene covers under half of the shortfall, and the cause of the remainder is unknown. V, J and clone size reflect that table, while D and trimming were determined from the DNA. The sample table lists about 77,000 clones, 78% of them with a count of one. Approximately 4.4% of the sample lies in the top ten.

The rearrangement combines TRBV5-4 with TRBJ2-3; the D gene identity is not certain. Sequenced input: PBMCs. The sequence was collected from a middle-aged man in good health and CMV-seronegative. CDR3 reads: CASSLGVEMSDTQYF. The nucleotide sequence is TGTGCCAGCAGCTTGGGAGTTGAGATGTCAGATACGCAGTATTTT.